This T cell receptor beta chain stems from a study of graft-versus-host responses after intestinal transplantation. Concerning this clone itself: What it binds is not known.

Here immunoSEQ multiplex PCR was the method, and the copy in TCRdb shows in-frame clones only, minus some. This sample has 50,000 to 55,000 clones, with around 92% found just once. Germline V gene lookup returns CDR1 SGHRS and CDR2 YFSETQ. The V gene lost 0 bases and the J gene lost 6 bases, with 7 bases spanning the gap. The CDR3 has 13 amino acids. The specimen was unstimulated CD4+ T cells sorted from spleen or lymph node cells, collected before transplant. This TCR was recovered from a human donor who was the organ donor for an intestinal transplant. J is TRBJ1-5 and V is TRBV5-1; D not certain. The CDR3 DNA follows: TGCGCCAGCAGCTTGGATGGCTCTCAGCCCCAGCATTTT. Translation gives CASSLDGSQPQHF.